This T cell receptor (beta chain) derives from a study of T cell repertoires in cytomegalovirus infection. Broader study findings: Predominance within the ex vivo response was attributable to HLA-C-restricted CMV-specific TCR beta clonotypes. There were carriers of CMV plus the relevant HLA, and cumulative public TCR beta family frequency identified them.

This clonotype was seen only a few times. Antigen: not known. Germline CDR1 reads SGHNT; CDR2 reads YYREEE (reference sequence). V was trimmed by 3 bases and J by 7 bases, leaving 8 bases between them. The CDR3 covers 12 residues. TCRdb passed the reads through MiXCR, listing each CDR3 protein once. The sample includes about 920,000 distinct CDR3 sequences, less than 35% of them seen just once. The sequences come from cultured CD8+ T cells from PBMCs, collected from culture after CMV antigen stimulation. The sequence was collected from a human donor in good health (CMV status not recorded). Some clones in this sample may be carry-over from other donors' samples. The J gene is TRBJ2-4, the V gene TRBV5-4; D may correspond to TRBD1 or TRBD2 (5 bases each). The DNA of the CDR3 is TGTGCCAGCAGCTCGTGGGGGAACATTCAGTACTTC. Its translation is CASSSWGNIQYF.